These T cell receptor beta chains were read from a single sample in a study of regulatory and conventional T cells in RAG deficiency. The repertoire was sequenced with immunoSEQ multiplex PCR; TCRdb's copy has only in-frame clones and lacks some. Of approximately 9,000 clones in the sample, 89% were seen once. This sample also appeared in a second study, on regulatory T cells.

The material sequenced was Tregs sorted from blood. All receptors derive from a human donor in good health. The CDR3 runs from the conserved cysteine through the conserved F or W. A D gene is named only where the DNA matches it firmly. Size is stated for part of the rows, as once, few or many counts, or as a class when the clone is expanded.

J gene: TRBJ2-2; V gene: TRBV5-1; CDR3 length: 15; D gene: TRBD2; clone size: .; CDR3 DNA: TGCGCCAGCAGCTCTCGACTAGCGGACCGCGGGGAGCTGTTTTTT; CDR3 protein: CASSSRLADRGELFF
J gene: TRBJ1-1; V gene: TRBV5-1; CDR3 length: 15; D gene: .; clone size: .; CDR3 DNA: TGCGCCAGCAGCTTGGGGGGCAGGGTGAGAACTGAAGCTTTCTTT; CDR3 protein: CASSLGGRVRTEAFF
J gene: TRBJ2-7; V gene: TRBV15; CDR3 length: 15; D gene: TRBD1; clone size: few; CDR3 DNA: TGTGCCACCAGCAGAGGGGACAGGGGCTCCTACGAGCAGTACTTC; CDR3 protein: CATSRGDRGSYEQYF
J gene: TRBJ2-3; V gene: TRBV6-1; CDR3 length: 15; D gene: TRBD2; clone size: once; CDR3 DNA: TGTGCCAGCAGTGACAGCGGGAGGAAAACAGATACGCAGTATTTT; CDR3 protein: CASSDSGRKTDTQYF
J gene: TRBJ2-1; V gene: TRBV5-1; CDR3 length: 16; D gene: .; clone size: .; CDR3 DNA: TGCGCCAGCAGCCCACCGAACGGAGGGGGGGCCAATGAGCAGTTCTTC; CDR3 protein: CASSPPNGGGANEQFF
J gene: TRBJ2-2; V gene: TRBV5-1; CDR3 length: 15; D gene: TRBD1; clone size: .; CDR3 DNA: TGCGCCAGCAGGTCCGGGACAGGTGGGACCGGGGAGCTGTTTTTT; CDR3 protein: CASRSGTGGTGELFF
J gene: TRBJ1-1; V gene: TRBV14; CDR3 length: 16; D gene: TRBD1; clone size: .; CDR3 DNA: TGTGCCAGCAGCCATTACGACAGGGGATCGACTGGGGAAGCTTTCTTT; CDR3 protein: CASSHYDRGSTGEAFF
J gene: TRBJ2-7; V gene: TRBV2; CDR3 length: 15; D gene: TRBD2; clone size: .; CDR3 DNA: TGTGCCAGCAGTGAGGGGGGTGGGAGGGCCAACGAGCAGTACTTC; CDR3 protein: CASSEGGGRANEQYF
J gene: TRBJ1-5; V gene: TRBV6-5; CDR3 length: 13; D gene: TRBD1; clone size: .; CDR3 DNA: TGTGCCAGCAGTGACAGGGTGAATCAGCCCCAGCATTTT; CDR3 protein: CASSDRVNQPQHF
J gene: TRBJ1-1; V gene: TRBV5-5; CDR3 length: 13; D gene: .; clone size: .; CDR3 DNA: TGTGCCAGCAGCTTGGCGACAGGCACTGAAGCTTTCTTT; CDR3 protein: CASSLATGTEAFF
J gene: TRBJ1-5; V gene: TRBV6-6; CDR3 length: 14; D gene: TRBD1; clone size: .; CDR3 DNA: TGTGCCAGCAGTTATCGACAGGGGCATCAGCCCCAGCATTTT; CDR3 protein: CASSYRQGHQPQHF
J gene: TRBJ1-1; V gene: TRBV6-5; CDR3 length: 15; D gene: .; clone size: few; CDR3 DNA: TGTGCCAGCAGTTCAACGGACGGACCGAACACTGAAGCTTTCTTT; CDR3 protein: CASSSTDGPNTEAFF
J gene: TRBJ1-5; V gene: TRBV18; CDR3 length: 13; D gene: TRBD1; clone size: .; CDR3 DNA: TGTGCCAGCTCAGCGGACAGGAATCAGCCCCAGCATTTT; CDR3 protein: CASSADRNQPQHF
J gene: TRBJ2-3; V gene: TRBV20-1; CDR3 length: 11; D gene: .; clone size: .; CDR3 DNA: TGCAGTGCTACCAGCACAGATACGCAGTATTTT; CDR3 protein: CSATSTDTQYF
J gene: TRBJ1-5; V gene: TRBV30; CDR3 length: 13; D gene: .; clone size: .; CDR3 DNA: TGTGCCTGGAGTTCTAGGAGCAATCAGCCCCAGCATTTT; CDR3 protein: CAWSSRSNQPQHF
J gene: TRBJ2-3; V gene: TRBV7-9; CDR3 length: 13; D gene: .; clone size: once; CDR3 DNA: TGTGCCAGCAGCTTATCGTTCACAGATACGCAGTATTTT; CDR3 protein: CASSLSFTDTQYF
J gene: TRBJ2-7; V gene: TRBV27; CDR3 length: 20; D gene: .; clone size: .; CDR3 DNA: TGTGCCAGCAGTTTCCTATTATTTTCGGACCGGCGGCCCACTCCACGAGAGCAGTACTTC; CDR3 protein: CASSFLLFSDRRPTPREQYF
J gene: TRBJ2-3; V gene: TRBV6-5; CDR3 length: 15; D gene: .; clone size: .; CDR3 DNA: TGTGCCAGCAGTTCTCCGGGGTCCCGCACAGATACGCAGTATTTT; CDR3 protein: CASSSPGSRTDTQYF
J gene: TRBJ1-5; V gene: TRBV28; CDR3 length: 13; D gene: TRBD1; clone size: .; CDR3 DNA: TGTGCCAGCAGGCAACAGGGGAATCAGCCCCAGCATTTT; CDR3 protein: CASRQQGNQPQHF
J gene: TRBJ2-3; V gene: TRBV15; CDR3 length: 15; D gene: .; clone size: .; CDR3 DNA: TGTGCCACCAGCACTCCAGGGAGCCAGGTGTATACGCAGTATTTT; CDR3 protein: CATSTPGSQVYTQYF
J gene: TRBJ2-5; V gene: TRBV29-1; CDR3 length: 12; D gene: .; clone size: .; CDR3 DNA: TGCAGCGTTGAGCACGGAGGAGGGACCCAGTACTTC; CDR3 protein: CSVEHGGGTQYF
J gene: TRBJ1-4; V gene: TRBV11-3; CDR3 length: 15; D gene: .; clone size: .; CDR3 DNA: TGTGCCAGCGCGACGGGAGGGCAGCTTAATGAAAAACTGTTTTTT; CDR3 protein: CASATGGQLNEKLFF
J gene: TRBJ2-7; V gene: TRBV18; CDR3 length: 17; D gene: .; clone size: .; CDR3 DNA: TGTGCCAGCTCACCAGGGGGCGGCGCGGGTTGGTCCTACGAGCAGTACTTC; CDR3 protein: CASSPGGGAGWSYEQYF
J gene: TRBJ2-5; V gene: TRBV10-2; CDR3 length: 12; D gene: .; clone size: .; CDR3 DNA: TGCGCCAGCAGTGAGACACACGAGACCCAGTACTTC; CDR3 protein: CASSETHETQYF
J gene: TRBJ2-7; V gene: TRBV7-9; CDR3 length: 16; D gene: TRBD2; clone size: .; CDR3 DNA: TGTGCCAGCAGCTTCCAACTAGCTAGCGGAAATTACGAGCAGTACTTC; CDR3 protein: CASSFQLASGNYEQYF
J gene: TRBJ1-1; V gene: TRBV27; CDR3 length: 13; D gene: .; clone size: .; CDR3 DNA: TGTGCCAGCAGCCCGGGGAGGTCCACTGAAGCTTTCTTT; CDR3 protein: CASSPGRSTEAFF
J gene: TRBJ2-2; V gene: TRBV10-1; CDR3 length: 14; D gene: TRBD2; clone size: .; CDR3 DNA: TGCGCCAGCAGCGGCCTAGCGGTAGGCGGGGAGCTGTTTTTT; CDR3 protein: CASSGLAVGGELFF
J gene: TRBJ1-2; V gene: TRBV28; CDR3 length: 14; D gene: .; clone size: .; CDR3 DNA: TGTGCCAGCAGTTCCGAGGGGGGTGTCTATGGCTACACCTTC; CDR3 protein: CASSSEGGVYGYTF
J gene: TRBJ2-1; V gene: TRBV10-3; CDR3 length: 13; D gene: TRBD2; clone size: .; CDR3 DNA: TGTGCCATCACGCGGGAGATAACCAATGAGCAGTTCTTC; CDR3 protein: CAITREITNEQFF
J gene: TRBJ2-1; V gene: TRBV2; CDR3 length: 17; D gene: .; clone size: .; CDR3 DNA: TGTGCCAGCAGTGAAGTGATGGGAGGTAGATCCTACAATGAGCAGTTCTTC; CDR3 protein: CASSEVMGGRSYNEQFF
J gene: TRBJ2-3; V gene: TRBV19; CDR3 length: 16; D gene: TRBD2; clone size: once; CDR3 DNA: TGTGCCAGTAGGGGGACTAGCAGAGGGCGCACAGATACGCAGTATTTT; CDR3 protein: CASRGTSRGRTDTQYF
J gene: TRBJ1-4; V gene: TRBV19; CDR3 length: 13; D gene: TRBD1; clone size: .; CDR3 DNA: TGTGCCAGCACGGGACAGACGGGTGAAAAACTGTTTTTT; CDR3 protein: CASTGQTGEKLFF
J gene: TRBJ2-7; V gene: TRBV28; CDR3 length: 15; D gene: .; clone size: .; CDR3 DNA: TGTGCCAGCAGTTTGGATCCCACCTTAGGCTACGAGCAGTACTTC; CDR3 protein: CASSLDPTLGYEQYF
J gene: TRBJ1-5; V gene: TRBV21-1; CDR3 length: 17; D gene: .; clone size: .; CDR3 DNA: TGTGCCAGCAGATATTTTTTACTACATTGGCATCATCAGCCCCAGCATTTT; CDR3 protein: CASRYFLLHWHHQPQHF
J gene: TRBJ1-4; V gene: TRBV4-1; CDR3 length: 16; D gene: .; clone size: .; CDR3 DNA: TGCGCCAGCAGTCAATCGGACACCGAGGGGATTGAAAAACTGTTTTTT; CDR3 protein: CASSQSDTEGIEKLFF
J gene: TRBJ2-1; V gene: TRBV11-2; CDR3 length: 11; D gene: .; clone size: few; CDR3 DNA: TGTGCCAGCAGCTTAGGTGTCGAGCAGTTCTTC; CDR3 protein: CASSLGVEQFF
J gene: TRBJ1-2; V gene: TRBV19; CDR3 length: 12; D gene: TRBD1; clone size: once; CDR3 DNA: TGTGCCACCACGGGACAGTACTATGGCTACACCTTC; CDR3 protein: CATTGQYYGYTF
J gene: TRBJ2-1; V gene: TRBV15; CDR3 length: 13; D gene: .; clone size: .; CDR3 DNA: TGTGCCACCAGCAGAGAGAGTCGCAATGAGCAGTTCTTC; CDR3 protein: CATSRESRNEQFF
J gene: TRBJ1-1; V gene: TRBV5-4; CDR3 length: 13; D gene: .; clone size: once; CDR3 DNA: TGTGCCAGCAGCCCAGTTGGGGTCACTGAAGCTTTCTTT; CDR3 protein: CASSPVGVTEAFF
J gene: TRBJ2-7; V gene: TRBV27; CDR3 length: 16; D gene: TRBD2; clone size: .; CDR3 DNA: TGTGCCAGCAGTTTCGTTGGAGCGGGAGGTTCCTACGAGCAGTACTTC; CDR3 protein: CASSFVGAGGSYEQYF
J gene: TRBJ1-2; V gene: TRBV28; CDR3 length: 14; D gene: .; clone size: .; CDR3 DNA: TGTGCCAGCAGTCTAGAACAGGGTTTCTATGGCTACACCTTC; CDR3 protein: CASSLEQGFYGYTF